The text below deals with one T cell receptor beta chain. This clonotype was detected many times. The clone's antigen remains unknown. No base quality information exists; no much larger clone differs at one position. Explained via the paper, the treatment or condition label denotes: allogeneic hematopoietic cell transplantation with graft depleted of TCRalphabeta T cells and CD19 B cells. TCRalphabeta/CD19-depleted allogeneic hematopoietic cell grafts were given to the transplant recipients, all of whom were children. V drops 6 bases and J drops 2 bases, leaving 10 bases in between. The germline V gene (reference sequence) provides CDR1 GTSNPN and CDR2 SVGIG. The CDR3, cysteine through phenylalanine, is 12 amino acids long. This entry keeps only the CDR3 DNA: 36 bases, framed from base 1. This sample stems from a study of T-cell reconstitution after alpha-beta-depleted transplantation in children (dated by TCRdb to about 2016). Turning to the overall study: Using TCR repertoire profiling, the study quantitatively followed how T-cell immune reconstitution unfolded in children after TCRalphabeta/CD19-depleted allogeneic hematopoietic cell transplantation. What the research found in general, with its limitations: Hyperexpanded clone frequencies declined over subsequent months; after one year, T-cell counts and TCRbeta diversity were mostly attributed to newly produced T cells. In some patients, the high TCRbeta diversity seen at day 60 was put down to recipient T cells and intrathymic progenitors that had survived conditioning. About two months after transplant, the apparently early recovery of alphabetaT-cell counts reportedly depended on just several hundred clones that had expanded rapidly and came from non-depleted graft cells.

Libraries were built with PCR. TCRdb records Illumina HiSeq 2500 as the sequencer. To normalize quantification of the TCRbeta repertoire, the TCR libraries were built with molecular barcoding that relied on unique molecular identifiers. TCRdb reanalyzed the raw reads on its own, using fastp at Q25 for trimming and MiXCR for clone calling, and kept in-frame beta chains. Identical CDR3 protein sequences are pooled into one entry, listed with their most common genes and DNA. The sample records 200,000 to 250,000 distinct CDR3 sequences, approximately 11% of which are singletons. Under 30% of the sample is taken by the ten largest.

The material sequenced was PBMCs, taken before TCRalphabeta/CD19-depleted stem cell transplant. The TCR comes from a child under two years old with acute myeloid leukemia, due to receive a stem cell transplant. The chain joins TRBV30 to TRBJ1-2, with TRBD1 tentatively as D gene (6 bases match). The CDR3 protein sequence reads: CACDRLNYGYTF. The sequenced DNA is TGTGCCTGTGACAGGTTAAACTATGGCTACACCTTC.